Shown below are 15 T cell receptor beta chains from a single sample sequenced in a study of CXCR3-negative and CXCR3-positive naive CD8 T cells. UMI-labeled TRB cDNA libraries were prepared by 5' RACE. Reprocessing the 5' RACE reads, TCRdb reports a single entry for every CDR3 protein and omits DNA. In total, the table holds tens of thousands of distinct CDR3 sequences. The sample was naive CXCR3- CD8+ T cells from blood. Stated subset: CD45RO-CCR7+CD27+CD95- naive CD8+ T cells lacking CXCR3 (TNR3-). The receptors originated from a human donor in good health. Some clones in this sample may be carry-over from other donors' samples.

CDR3 in amino acids: CASRGLWEANTEAFF. The V call is TRBV12-3 or TRBV12-4, the J call TRBJ1-1; as DNA is missing, the TRBD1 call by TCRdb cannot be tested. This CDR3 comprises 15 residues.

The genes are TRBV10-3 and TRBJ1-1; TCRdb outputs TRBD1, but without DNA this stays unchecked. This CDR3 contains 18 residues. CDR1 and CDR2 from the germline V gene are ENHRY and SYGVKD. The CDR3 spells CAISDDPTEQGGNPEAFF.

The chain's CDR3 is CASSTDRGGYEQYF. The rearrangement uses TRBV4-3 and TRBJ2-7; the D call from TCRdb, TRBD1, cannot be confirmed without DNA. There are 14 residues in the CDR3. Germline V CDR1 and CDR2: LGHNA, YSLEER.

This chain connects TRBV3-1 to TRBJ1-5; as DNA is missing, the TRBD1 call by TCRdb cannot be tested. This CDR3 contains 13 residues. In germline, CDR1 is LGHDT, CDR2 YNNKEL (reference sequence). The CDR3 sequence: CASSGQGNQPQHF.

V gene TRBV4-3 combines with J gene TRBJ2-1; with no DNA, the TCRdb D assignment of TRBD1 cannot be verified. CDR1 and CDR2 (germline): LGHNA, YSLEER. This CDR3 has 13 amino acids. The CDR3 sequence: CASSTGRGNEQFF.

This sequence joins TRBV21-1 and TRBJ2-5. TRBV21-1 is given as a pseudogene. The CDR3 extends over 13 amino acids. Here the CDR3 reads CASSKKREETQYF.

The chain's CDR3 is CGARFLAGISYEQYF. This chain links TRBV20-1 with TRBJ2-7; there is no DNA to check the TCRdb D call of TRBD2. The CDR3 consists of 15 residues. Looked up from germline, CDR1 is DFQATT and CDR2 is SNEGSKA (reference sequence).

The J gene is TRBJ2-1, the V gene TRBV12-5; TCRdb's D call, TRBD1, is unchecked because there is no DNA. The CDR3 is made up of 14 amino acids. CDR1 is LGHNT and CDR2 is FRNRAP in the germline V gene. The CDR3 loop is CASGPLQGFNEQFF.

This CDR3 is CASSIGSGGSYNEQFF. This chain joins TRBV19 and TRBJ2-1; the D gene TCRdb calls, TRBD2, cannot be checked with no DNA. Germline lookup yields CDR1 LNHDA and CDR2 SQIVND (reference sequence). CDR3 length: 16 amino acids. Variable domain in full (rest from reference TRBV19 and TRBJ2-1): DGGITQSPKYLFRKEGQNVTLSCEQNLNHDAMYWYRQDPGQGLRLIYYSQIVNDFQKGDIAEGYSVSREKKESFPLTVTSAQKNPTAFYLCASSIGSGGSYNEQFFGPGTRLTVL.

The V gene is TRBV6-4, the J gene TRBJ2-1; TCRdb designates TRBD2, a call that cannot be tested without DNA. This CDR3 comprises 16 residues. Germline CDR1 reads MRHNA; CDR2 reads SNTAGT. CDR3 region: CASSDSASGDYNEQFF.

The chain carries TRBV4-3 and TRBJ2-7; TCRdb proposes TRBD1, but this gene call is untestable without DNA. Germline CDR1 and CDR2: LGHNA and YSLEER. The CDR3 consists of 15 residues. CDR3 in amino acids: CASRRDLGDPSEQYF.

The gene calls are TRBV27 and TRBJ1-5; no DNA is available, so the TRBD1 call from TCRdb remains unchecked. The CDR3 contains 15 residues. From germline, CDR1 is MNHEY and CDR2 SMNVEV (reference sequence). The CDR3 reads CASSSGTGGNQPQHF.

The gene calls are TRBV29-1 and TRBJ2-7. CDR1 is SQVTM and CDR2 is ANQGSEA in the germline V gene. CDR3 length equals 13 residues. CDR3 residues: CSVFGRDSYEQYF.

V and J are TRBV6-6 and TRBJ2-7; there is no DNA to check the TCRdb D call of TRBD1. The V gene's germline CDR1 is MNHNY and CDR2 SVGAGI (reference sequence). CDR3 length: 14 amino acids. CDR3 loop: CASSPTGSLEEQYF.

The V gene is TRBV11-1, the J gene TRBJ2-5; TCRdb's D gene call, TRBD1, goes unchecked for lack of DNA. This CDR3 comprises 16 residues. Germline V gene data show CDR1 as SGHAT and CDR2 as FQDESV (reference sequence). This CDR3 reads CASSLASQGVRKTQYF.